These 15 T cell receptor beta chains originate from one sample sequenced in a study of cytomegalovirus exposure and HLA in healthy donors (dated by TCRdb to 2017 to 2019). Library creation used the immunoSEQ multiplex PCR assay. For the multiplex PCR, a mixture combining 60 forward primers for TCR Vbeta segments and 13 reverse primers for TCR Jbeta segments was used. TCRdb holds this immuneACCESS table with in-frame rearrangements only. Some clones are missing; in checked studies, unresolved V genes explain under half, and the rest has no known cause. This sample is represented by roughly 130,000 clones; approximately 85% of them were singletons. The top ten clonotypes cover roughly 0.5% of the sample. Specimen: PBMCs. These receptors were collected from a woman between 40 and 55 years old in good health and CMV-seronegative.

The J gene is TRBJ2-1, the V gene TRBV28, with TRBD2 matching over 9 bases. The V and J ends lost 2 bases and 8 bases, in that order; junction bases with no gene match: 4. CDR1 MDHEN and CDR2 SYDVKM come from the germline V gene. The length of the CDR3 is 14 residues. CDR3 nucleotide sequence: TGTGCCAGCAGTTTACTAGCGGGAAGGGATGAGCAGTTCTTC. It specifies CASSLLAGRDEQFF.

This sequence joins TRBV7-8 and TRBJ1-3; a weak D match, TRBD1 (5 bases). The CDR3 runs to 16 residues. Germline V gene lookup returns CDR1 SGHVS and CDR2 FQNEAQ. Trimming removed 5 bases at V and 3 bases at J, with 17 bases between. The CDR3 spells CASSRDSPGSGNTIYF. The CDR3 bases are TGTGCCAGCAGCAGGGACTCTCCGGGTAGTGGAAACACCATATATTTT.

The CDR3 loop reads CASSVGVGTGVGEQYF. The CDR3 DNA is TGTGCCAGCAGCGTAGGCGTCGGGACAGGAGTTGGCGAGCAGTACTTC. V is TRBV7-9 and J is TRBJ2-7; 8 nucleotides match TRBD1. Germline V lookup: CDR1 SEHNR, CDR2 FQNEAQ (reference sequence). V lost 5 bases and J lost 6; bases outside the gene matches: 15. CDR3 length: 16 residues.

The chain carries TRBV7-9 and TRBJ1-3, with 8 bases that match TRBD1. The CDR3 sequence is 15 residues long. The V and J ends lost 5 bases and 4 bases, in that order; junction bases with no gene match: 7. CDR1 is SEHNR, CDR2 FQNEAQ, per germline (reference sequence). In DNA, the CDR3 is TGTGCCAGCAGCGGCAGGGGGCTGGGCGGAAACACCATATATTTT. Its translation: CASSGRGLGGNTIYF.

The chain is built from TRBV28 and TRBJ2-7, with 9 nucleotides matching TRBD2. The trim removed 8 bases at V and 4 bases at J, leaving 6 bases unmatched. Germline assignment: CDR1 MDHEN and CDR2 SYDVKM. The CDR3 runs to 13 residues. DNA for the CDR3: TGTGCCAGCTCGCGGACTAGCGTATACGAGCAGTACTTC. Amino acid sequence: CASSRTSVYEQYF. Looking up the rest from reference TRBV28 and TRBJ2-7 gives the full variable domain: DVKVTQSSRYLVKRTGEKVFLECVQDMDHENMFWYRQDPGLGLRLIYFSYDVKMKEKGDIPEGYSVSREKKERFSLILESASTNQTSMYLCASSRTSVYEQYFGPGTRLTVT.

This rearrangement joins TRBV11-3 to TRBJ2-3; weak D call: TRBD2 (6 bases). Germline loops: CDR1 SGHNT, CDR2 YENEEA. This CDR3 has 16 amino acids. V shed 5 bases and J shed 3 bases, with 18 bases lying between them. The CDR3 region is CASSPIYGSRTDTQYF. The DNA for the CDR3 is TGTGCCAGCAGCCCAATTTACGGGAGCCGGACAGATACGCAGTATTTT.

The chain is built from TRBV27 and TRBJ2-1; D is unresolved. The germline gives CDR1 MNHEY, CDR2 SMNVEV (reference sequence). Deletions cut 2 bases from V and 7 bases from J, with 6 bases between. The CDR3 has 12 residues. CDR3 nucleotides: TGTGCCAGCAGTTTACGCCTAAATGAGCAGTTCTTC. Its translation is CASSLRLNEQFF.

The chain uses TRBV11-2 and TRBJ1-2; D ambiguous. Trimming took off 3 bases at V and 8 bases at J, with 7 bases between the two ends. The CDR3 runs 11 residues. Germline V gives CDR1 SGHAT, CDR2 FQNNGV. The CDR3: CASSLGRGYTF. DNA of the CDR3: TGTGCCAGCAGCTTGGGGAGGGGCTACACCTTC.

The J gene is TRBJ1-6, the V gene TRBV5-1; TRBD1 agrees at 9 bases. With V trimmed by 3 bases and J by 11 bases, 6 bases remained unmatched. The CDR3 runs 14 residues. CDR1 is SGHRS and CDR2 is YFSETQ in the germline V gene. The CDR3 is CASSWGQGFAPLHF. In DNA, the CDR3 is TGCGCCAGCAGCTGGGGACAGGGCTTCGCACCCCTCCACTTT.

This clone has a single count. The chain combines TRBV28 with TRBJ1-4; TRBD1 matches 9 bases. Unmatched junction bases numbered 9, after V lost 5 bases and J lost 8 bases. CDR1 and CDR2 (germline): MDHEN, SYDVKM. The CDR3 consists of 15 residues. As DNA, the CDR3 is TGTGCCAGCAGTGCCCCCAGGACAGGGGAAGAAAAACTGTTTTTT. It specifies CASSAPRTGEEKLFF.

This clone has just one count. The chain links TRBV19 to TRBJ1-1; TRBD1 agrees at 8 bases. With V trimmed by 7 bases and J by 5 bases, 9 bases remained unmatched. The CDR3 is made up of 14 amino acids. Germline V gene sequence: CDR1 LNHDA, CDR2 SQIVND (reference sequence). This CDR3 is CASKRDRGETEAFF. The DNA of the CDR3 is TGTGCCAGTAAAAGAGACAGGGGAGAGACTGAAGCTTTCTTT.

The genes are TRBV19 and TRBJ2-5, with 9 bases matching TRBD1. The CDR3 spans 13 residues. Germline V gene sequence: CDR1 LNHDA, CDR2 SQIVND (reference sequence). With 4 bases clipped from V and 5 bases from J, the junction kept 2 bases outside the gene matches. In DNA form, the CDR3 reads TGTGCCAGTAGTACCGGGACAGGGGAGACCCAGTACTTC. Translated, it gives CASSTGTGETQYF.

This CDR3 is CASSLLLHGGSGPQHF. The CDR3 coding sequence is TGTGCCAGCAGCTTACTCCTGCACGGGGGGAGCGGGCCCCAGCATTTT. The rearrangement uses TRBV11-2 and TRBJ1-5; perhaps TRBD1 as D (5 bases). Germline V lookup: CDR1 SGHAT, CDR2 FQNNGV. The V and J ends lost 2 bases and 9 bases respectively, with 20 bases between them. The CDR3 is 16 residues long.

This clone was observed once. The chain is built from TRBV7-2 and TRBJ2-1; 12 positions agree with TRBD2. Per germline, CDR1 SGHTA and CDR2 FQGNSA. The CDR3 covers 12 residues. The junction had 1 base not matched to a gene; V was cut back by 3 bases and J by 13 bases. The CDR3 loop is CASSLTSGSQFF. CDR3 DNA: TGTGCCAGCAGCTTGACTAGCGGGAGTCAGTTCTTC.

The chain has TRBV5-8 and TRBJ1-2; D may be TRBD1 (5 bases). The V and J ends lost 3 bases and 6 bases respectively, with 12 bases between them. The CDR3 spans 13 residues. Looked up from germline, CDR1 is SGHTS and CDR2 is YDEGEE. The CDR3 protein is CASSSRRGNGYTF. CDR3 in DNA: TGTGCCAGCAGCTCAAGGCGGGGCAATGGCTACACCTTC.